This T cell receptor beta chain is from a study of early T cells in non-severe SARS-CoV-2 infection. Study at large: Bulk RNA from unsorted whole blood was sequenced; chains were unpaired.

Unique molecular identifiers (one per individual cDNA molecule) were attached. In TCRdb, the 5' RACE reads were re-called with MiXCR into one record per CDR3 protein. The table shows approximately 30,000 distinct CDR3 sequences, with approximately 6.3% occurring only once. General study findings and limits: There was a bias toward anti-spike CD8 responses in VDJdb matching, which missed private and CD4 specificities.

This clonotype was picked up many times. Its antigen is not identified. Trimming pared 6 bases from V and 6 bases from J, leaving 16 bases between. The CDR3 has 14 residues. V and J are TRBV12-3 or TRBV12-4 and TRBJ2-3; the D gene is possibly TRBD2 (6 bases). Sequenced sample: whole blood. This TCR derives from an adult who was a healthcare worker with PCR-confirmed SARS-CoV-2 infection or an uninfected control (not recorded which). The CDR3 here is CASSRDSPYDTQYF. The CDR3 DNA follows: TGTGCCAGCAGCAGGGACTCCCCCTACGATACGCAGTATTTT.